This T cell receptor (beta chain) derives from a study of blood T cell repertoires in COVID-19. Study at large: Samples came from the United States, Italy and Spain, spanning acute and convalescent COVID-19. PBMCs, B-cell-depleted T cells, or T cells were the source of the cDNA or gDNA that made up the material.

The V and J ends lost 5 bases and 5 bases, in that order; junction bases with no gene match: 13. The CDR3 totals 16 residues. CDR1 and CDR2 (germline): SGHAT, FQNNGV. Repertoires were generated with immunoSEQ multiplex PCR, while TCRdb's copy carries only in-frame clones and drops some. This sample has about 75,000 clones; around 90% occur once, and the top ten carry just over 2.5%. The sample consisted of peripheral blood. The chain recombines TRBV11-2 with TRBJ2-5, with 8 bases fitting TRBD1. This sequence originates from a human donor in a cohort sampled during active COVID-19. The CDR3 nucleotides read TGTGCCAGCAGCATGAGACAGGGGCCCTTCGGGGAGACCCAGTACTTC. This encodes CASSMRQGPFGETQYF.